The entry below gives a single T cell receptor (beta chain) sequence along with its context. What it recognizes is unknown. Germline CDR1 and CDR2: SGDLS and YYNGEE. The V and J ends lost 0 bases and 5 bases, in that order; junction bases with no gene match: 14. This CDR3 region has 19 residues. These data come from a study of cytomegalovirus exposure and HLA in healthy donors. In the study overall: Out of 150 million to 200 million T cells, an earlier analysis found fewer than 140 million unique TCR beta sequences in total.

Healthy donors of bone marrow made up the group. It was with 60 Vbeta and 13 Jbeta primers that the PCR ran. Some clones are missing from TCRdb's copy, which holds only in-frame ones; the method was immunoSEQ multiplex PCR. Here the sample spans 200,000 or so clones, around four fifths being singletons. Whole-study findings and limits: In vitro, a few CMV-associated chains proved specific for CMV antigens. With DRB1 most and HLA-C fewest, TCR association rates differed between HLA loci in a later analysis.

V gene TRBV9 combines with J gene TRBJ2-2; 9 positions match TRBD2. Material for sequencing was PBMCs. The receptor was derived from a woman aged 40 to 49 in good health and CMV-seronegative. For the CDR3, the DNA is TGTGCCAGCAGCGTAGTATCCCCTGCGGTAGCGGGAGAAACCGGGGAGCTGTTTTTT. It yields the protein CASSVVSPAVAGETGELFF.